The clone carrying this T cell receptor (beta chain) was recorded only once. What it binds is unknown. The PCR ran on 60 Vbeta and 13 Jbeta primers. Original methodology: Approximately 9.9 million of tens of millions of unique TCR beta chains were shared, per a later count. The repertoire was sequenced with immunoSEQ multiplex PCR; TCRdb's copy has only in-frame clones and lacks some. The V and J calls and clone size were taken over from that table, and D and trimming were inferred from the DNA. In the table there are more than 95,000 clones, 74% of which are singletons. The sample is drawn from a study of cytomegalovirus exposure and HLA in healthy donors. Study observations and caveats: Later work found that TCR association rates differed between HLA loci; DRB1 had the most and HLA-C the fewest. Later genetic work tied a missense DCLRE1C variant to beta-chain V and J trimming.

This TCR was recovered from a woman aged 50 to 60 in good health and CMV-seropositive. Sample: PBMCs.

CDR3 in DNA: TGCGCCAGCGGGACGTGGGGGCGCGATGGCTACACCTTC. Encoded protein: CASGTWGRDGYTF. V gene TRBV5-1 combines with J gene TRBJ1-2, with D tentatively TRBD1 (6 bases). V was clipped by 7 bases and J by 6 bases, with 16 bases between them. The CDR3 has 13 amino acids. Germline assignment: CDR1 SGHRS and CDR2 YFSETQ.